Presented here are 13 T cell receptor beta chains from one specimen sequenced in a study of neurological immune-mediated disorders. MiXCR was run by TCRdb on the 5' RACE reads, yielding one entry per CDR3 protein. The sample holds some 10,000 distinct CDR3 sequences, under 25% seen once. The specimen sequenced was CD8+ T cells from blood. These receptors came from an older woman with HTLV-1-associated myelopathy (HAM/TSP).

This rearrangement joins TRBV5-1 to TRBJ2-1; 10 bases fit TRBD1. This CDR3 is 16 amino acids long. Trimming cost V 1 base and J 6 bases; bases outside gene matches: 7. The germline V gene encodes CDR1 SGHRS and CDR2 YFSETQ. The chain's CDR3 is CASSLTGTGAANEQFF. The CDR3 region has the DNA TGCGCCAGCAGCTTGACCGGGACAGGGGCGGCCAATGAGCAGTTCTTC.

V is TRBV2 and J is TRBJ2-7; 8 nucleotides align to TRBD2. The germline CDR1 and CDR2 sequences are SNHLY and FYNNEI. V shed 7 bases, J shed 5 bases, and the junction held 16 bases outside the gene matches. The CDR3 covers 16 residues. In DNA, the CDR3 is TGTGCCAGCACCATCCCCCGGGGGAGCGGGGGTGACGAGCAGTACTTC. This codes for CASTIPRGSGGDEQYF.

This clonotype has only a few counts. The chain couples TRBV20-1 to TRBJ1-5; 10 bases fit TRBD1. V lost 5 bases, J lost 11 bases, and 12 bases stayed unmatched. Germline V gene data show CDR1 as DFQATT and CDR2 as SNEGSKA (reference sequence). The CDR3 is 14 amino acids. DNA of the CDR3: TGCAGTGCTGAGACAGGGGGCGCCGGTAAGACCCAGCATTTT. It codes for CSAETGGAGKTQHF.

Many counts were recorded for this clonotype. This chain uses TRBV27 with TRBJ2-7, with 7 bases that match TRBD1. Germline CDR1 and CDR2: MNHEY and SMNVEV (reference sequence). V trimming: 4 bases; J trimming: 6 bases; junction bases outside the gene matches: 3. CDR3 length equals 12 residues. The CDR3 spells CASSSTGFEQYF. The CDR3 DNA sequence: TGTGCCAGCAGTTCGACAGGGTTCGAGCAGTACTTC.

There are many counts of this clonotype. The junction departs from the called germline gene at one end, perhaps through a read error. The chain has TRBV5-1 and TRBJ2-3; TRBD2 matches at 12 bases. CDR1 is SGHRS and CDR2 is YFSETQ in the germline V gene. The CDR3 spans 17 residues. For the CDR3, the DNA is TGCACCAGTGGAGGACTAGCGGGGATTACTAGCACAGATACGCAGTATTTT. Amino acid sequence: CTSGGLAGITSTDTQYF. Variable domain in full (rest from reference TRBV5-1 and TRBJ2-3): KAGVTQTPRYLIKTRGQQVTLSCSPISGHRSVSWYQQTPGQGLQFLFEYFSETQRNKGNFPGRFSGRQFSNSRSEMNVSTLELGDSALYLCTSGGLAGITSTDTQYFGPGTRLTVL.

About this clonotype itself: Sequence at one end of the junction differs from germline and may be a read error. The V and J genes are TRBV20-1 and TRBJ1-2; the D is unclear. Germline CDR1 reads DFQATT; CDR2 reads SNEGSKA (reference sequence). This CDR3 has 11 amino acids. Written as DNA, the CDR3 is TGCAGTGCGATTCCCGACTATGCCTACACATTC. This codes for CSAIPDYAYTF.

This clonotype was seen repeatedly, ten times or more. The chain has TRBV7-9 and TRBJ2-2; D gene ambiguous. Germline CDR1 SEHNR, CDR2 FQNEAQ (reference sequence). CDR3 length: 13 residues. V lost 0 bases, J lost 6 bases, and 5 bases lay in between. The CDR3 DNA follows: TGTGCCAGCAGCTTAGCACTGGCCGGGGAGCTGTTTTTT. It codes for CASSLALAGELFF.

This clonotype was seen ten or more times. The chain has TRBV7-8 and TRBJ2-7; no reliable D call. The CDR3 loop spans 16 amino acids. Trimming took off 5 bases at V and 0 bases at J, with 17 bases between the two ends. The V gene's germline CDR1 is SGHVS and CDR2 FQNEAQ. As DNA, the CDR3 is TGTGCCAGCAGCCCGAAGGGCACGTACCCCTCCTACGAGCAGTACTTC. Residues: CASSPKGTYPSYEQYF.

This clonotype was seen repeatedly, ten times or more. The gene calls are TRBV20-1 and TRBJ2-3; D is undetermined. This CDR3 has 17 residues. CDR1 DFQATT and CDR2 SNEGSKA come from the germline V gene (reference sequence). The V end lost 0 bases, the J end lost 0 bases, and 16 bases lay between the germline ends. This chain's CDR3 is CSARDRAPRLSTDTQYF. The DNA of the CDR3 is TGCAGTGCTAGAGATCGTGCTCCACGCCTTAGCACAGATACGCAGTATTTT.

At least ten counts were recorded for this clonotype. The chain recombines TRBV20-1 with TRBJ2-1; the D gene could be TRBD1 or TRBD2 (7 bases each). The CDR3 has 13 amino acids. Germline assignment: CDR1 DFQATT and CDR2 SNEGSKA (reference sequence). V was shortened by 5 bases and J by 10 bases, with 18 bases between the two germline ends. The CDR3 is CSARAGGANEQFF. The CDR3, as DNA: TGCAGTGCTCGAGCAGGGGGGGCCAACGAGCAGTTCTTC.

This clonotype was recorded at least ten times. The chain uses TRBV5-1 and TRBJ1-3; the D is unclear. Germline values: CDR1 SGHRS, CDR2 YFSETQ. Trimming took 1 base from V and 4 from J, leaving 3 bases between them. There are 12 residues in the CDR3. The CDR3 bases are TGCGCCAGCAGCTTGATGGGAAACACCATATATTTT. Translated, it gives CASSLMGNTIYF.

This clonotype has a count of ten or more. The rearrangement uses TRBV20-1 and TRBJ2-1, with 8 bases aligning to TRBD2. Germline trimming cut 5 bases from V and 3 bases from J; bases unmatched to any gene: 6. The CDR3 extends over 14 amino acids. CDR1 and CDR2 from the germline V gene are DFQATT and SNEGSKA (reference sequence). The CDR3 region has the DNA TGCAGTGCTGGCCTCGGGGGGGACTACAATGAGCAGTTCTTC. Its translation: CSAGLGGDYNEQFF.

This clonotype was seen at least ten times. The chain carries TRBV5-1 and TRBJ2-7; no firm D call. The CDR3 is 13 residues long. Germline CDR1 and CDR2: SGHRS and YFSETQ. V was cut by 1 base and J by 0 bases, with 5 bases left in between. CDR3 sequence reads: CASSLRHSYEQYF. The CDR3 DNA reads TGCGCCAGCAGCTTGCGGCACTCCTACGAGCAGTACTTC.